Presented here are 15 T cell receptor beta chains from one specimen sequenced in a study of T-cell reconstitution after alpha-beta-depleted transplantation in children. Unique molecular identifiers were used to barcode this TCRbeta library. TCRdb fed the PCR reads into MiXCR, producing one record per CDR3 protein. The sample records just over 950,000 distinct CDR3 sequences, roughly 31% being singletons. The sequencing here drew on PBMCs, mostly from graft donor cells, taken 360 days after TCRalphabeta/CD19-depleted stem cell transplant. All receptors derive from a boy in the first two years of life who had a stem cell transplant for SCID, so the T cells may come from the graft donor.

Only a few counts were recorded for this clonotype. The gene calls are TRBV6-1 and TRBJ2-5; TRBD2 matches at 8 bases. The junction had 7 bases not matched to a gene; V was cut back by 5 bases and J by 2 bases. The CDR3 length is 15 residues. CDR1 is MNHNS, CDR2 SASEGT, per germline. The CDR3 bases are TGTGCCAGCAGTACCCGGGGGGGCTATCAAGAGACCCAGTACTTC. Translation gives CASSTRGGYQETQYF.

The rearrangement links TRBV7-2 to TRBJ2-7; no clear D. The CDR3 consists of 14 residues. The germline gives CDR1 SGHTA, CDR2 FQGNSA. Trimming shortened V by 6 bases and J by 0 bases, and 12 bases separated the two germline ends. CDR3 nucleotides: TGTGCCAGCAGACAAGTCCTCTCCTCCTACGAGCAGTACTTC. Its translation is CASRQVLSSYEQYF. Together with reference TRBV7-2 and TRBJ2-7, the CDR3 gives the full variable domain: GAGVSQSPSNKVTEKGKDVELRCDPISGHTALYWYRQSLGQGLEFLIYFQGNSAPDKSGLPSDRFSAERTGGSVSTLTIQRTQQEDSAVYLCASRQVLSSYEQYFGPGTRLTVT.

This clonotype was seen a few times. The V gene is TRBV29-1, the J gene TRBJ2-1; 11 positions agree with TRBD2. The CDR3 contains 15 residues. Germline assignment: CDR1 SQVTM and CDR2 ANQGSEA. With V trimmed by 2 bases and J by 4 bases, 4 bases remained unmatched. CDR3 sequence: CSVETTSGAYNEQFF. The CDR3 DNA reads TGCAGCGTTGAAACGACTAGCGGGGCTTACAATGAGCAGTTCTTC.

The chain carries TRBV7-9 and TRBJ2-7, with TRBD1 matching over 10 bases. The CDR3 loop spans 16 amino acids. Germline V gene sequence: CDR1 SEHNR, CDR2 FQNEAQ (reference sequence). Trimming at V came to 4 bases and at J to 4 bases, leaving 10 bases not matched to a gene. DNA of the CDR3: TGTGCCAGCAGCTCGAGACAGGGGGCAATAGAGTACGAGCAGTACTTC. It encodes CASSSRQGAIEYEQYF.

The chain uses TRBV21-1 and TRBJ2-3; the DNA was not compared with TRBD1, the D call given in the table. TRBV21-1 is a pseudogene segment. There are 16 residues in the CDR3. The CDR3 sequence: CASSKGAPARTDTQYF. The CDR3 DNA sequence: TGTGCCAGCAGCAAAGGTGCGCCGGCCCGCACAGATACGCAGTATTTT.

The genes are TRBV28 and TRBJ2-2; 9 bases are a match to TRBD2. This CDR3 has 15 residues. CDR1 and CDR2 from the germline V gene are MDHEN and SYDVKM. V shed 3 bases, J shed 6 bases, and the junction held 5 bases outside the gene matches. CDR3 loop: CASSFGRGGPGELFF. CDR3 bases: TGTGCCAGCAGTTTCGGGCGGGGGGGCCCCGGGGAGCTGTTTTTT.

This rearrangement joins TRBV7-9 to TRBJ2-3; D ambiguous. Germline values: CDR1 SEHNR, CDR2 FQNEAQ (reference sequence). V was trimmed by 5 bases and J by 2 bases, leaving 11 bases between them. This CDR3 spans 14 amino acids. The CDR3 coding sequence is TGTGCCAGCAGCCAGCAAGGGCTCACAGATACGCAGTATTTT. It is translated as CASSQQGLTDTQYF.

The gene calls are TRBV20-1 and TRBJ2-1, with 10 nucleotides matching TRBD2. J gave up 4 bases and V 1 base, and 4 bases lay outside the gene matches. The CDR3 is 15 residues long. Germline CDR1 reads DFQATT; CDR2 reads SNEGSKA (reference sequence). CDR3 amino acids: CSARVETSGYNEQFF. CDR3 nucleotides: TGCAGTGCTAGAGTGGAGACTAGCGGGTACAATGAGCAGTTCTTC.

This clonotype was seen only once. The chain links TRBV7-2 to TRBJ2-2; 10 nucleotides match TRBD1. The CDR3 loop spans 15 amino acids. V gave up 5 bases and J gave up 5 bases; unmatched junction bases: 5. The V gene's germline CDR1 is SGHTA and CDR2 FQGNSA. The CDR3 protein is CASSRTGGVTGELFF. CDR3 sequence (DNA): TGTGCCAGCAGCCGGACAGGGGGAGTTACCGGGGAGCTGTTTTTT.

The V call is TRBV29-1, the J call TRBJ2-3; D gene ambiguous. This CDR3 comprises 12 residues. Germline CDR1 and CDR2: SQVTM and ANQGSEA. The germline V and J ends were trimmed by 6 bases and 2 bases, with 9 bases remaining between them. CDR3 in amino acids: CSVDGYTDTQYF. The CDR3 coding sequence is TGCAGCGTAGACGGATACACAGATACGCAGTATTTT.

Notes on this clonotype: The junction shows a germline mismatch at one end, possibly a read error. The rearrangement uses TRBV16 and TRBJ1-4, with TRBD1 matching 7 bases. The CDR3 is 18 amino acids. Germline V gene data show CDR1 as KGHSY and CDR2 as FQNENV. The DNA of the CDR3 is TGCGCCAGCAGCCAAGGAACGAAGTACAGGGGCGGCGATGAAAAACTGTTTTTT. Translation: CASSQGTKYRGGDEKLFF.

The rearrangement links TRBV28 to TRBJ1-5; a possible D gene is TRBD1 (6 bases). CDR1 and CDR2 (germline): MDHEN, SYDVKM. V was pared by 7 bases and J by 2 bases, with 15 bases between. This CDR3 spans 15 amino acids. CDR3: CASTSRGWGNQPQHF. CDR3 bases: TGTGCCAGCACCTCTAGGGGGTGGGGCAATCAGCCCCAGCATTTT.

The V gene is TRBV12-3 or TRBV12-4, the J gene TRBJ1-1, with 9 bases matching TRBD1. After removal of 0 bases from V and 0 bases from J, the junction contained 5 bases not matched to a gene. CDR3 length: 17 amino acids. The DNA of the CDR3 is TGTGCCAGCAGTTTAGCCGGGACAGGGCGGTTGAACACTGAAGCTTTCTTT. This codes for CASSLAGTGRLNTEAFF.

This clonotype has a handful of counts. J is TRBJ2-7 and V is TRBV12-3 or TRBV12-4; D remains ambiguous. This CDR3 comprises 15 residues. The V gene lost 1 base and the J gene lost 0 bases, with 10 bases spanning the gap. The CDR3 reads CASSLGGSSSYEQYF. CDR3 sequence (DNA): TGTGCCAGCAGTTTAGGTGGGTCAAGCTCCTACGAGCAGTACTTC.

Note on this clonotype: A much larger clone differs from this one at a single base, so this may be a read error. The V and J genes are TRBV5-1 and TRBJ2-2; TRBD1 is a possible D gene (6 bases). This CDR3 region has 15 residues. Germline CDR1 reads SGHRS; CDR2 reads YFSETQ. Trimming cost V 3 bases and J 4 bases, with 13 bases left between them. CDR3: CASSSVWGPTGELFF. DNA for the CDR3: TGCGCCAGCAGCTCGGTCTGGGGGCCCACCGGGGAGCTGTTTTTT.